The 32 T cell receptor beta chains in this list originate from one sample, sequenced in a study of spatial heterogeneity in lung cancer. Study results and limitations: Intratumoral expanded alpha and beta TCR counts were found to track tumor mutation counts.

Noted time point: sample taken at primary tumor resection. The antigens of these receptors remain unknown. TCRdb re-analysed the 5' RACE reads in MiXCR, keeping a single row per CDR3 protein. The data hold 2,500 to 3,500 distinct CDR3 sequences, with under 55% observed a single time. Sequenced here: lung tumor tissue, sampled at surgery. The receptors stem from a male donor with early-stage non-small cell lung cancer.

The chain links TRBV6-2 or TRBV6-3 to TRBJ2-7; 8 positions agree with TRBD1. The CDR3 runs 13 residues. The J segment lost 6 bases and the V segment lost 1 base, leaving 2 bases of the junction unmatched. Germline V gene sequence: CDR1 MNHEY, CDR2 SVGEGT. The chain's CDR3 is CASSYWTGIEQYF. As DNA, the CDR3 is TGTGCCAGCAGTTACTGGACAGGGATCGAGCAGTACTTC.

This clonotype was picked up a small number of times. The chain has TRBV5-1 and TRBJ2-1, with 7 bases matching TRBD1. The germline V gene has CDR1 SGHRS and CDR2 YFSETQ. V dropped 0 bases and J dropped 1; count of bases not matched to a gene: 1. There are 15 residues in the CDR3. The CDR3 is CASSLGQGSYNEQFF. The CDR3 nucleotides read TGCGCCAGCAGCTTGGGACAGGGTTCCTACAATGAGCAGTTCTTC.

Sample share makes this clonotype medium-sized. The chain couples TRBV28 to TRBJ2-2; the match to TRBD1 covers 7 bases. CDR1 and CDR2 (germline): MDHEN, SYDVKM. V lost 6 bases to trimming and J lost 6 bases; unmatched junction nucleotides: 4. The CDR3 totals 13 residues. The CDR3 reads CASSPTGAGELFF. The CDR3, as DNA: TGTGCCAGCAGCCCAACAGGGGCCGGGGAGCTGTTTTTT.

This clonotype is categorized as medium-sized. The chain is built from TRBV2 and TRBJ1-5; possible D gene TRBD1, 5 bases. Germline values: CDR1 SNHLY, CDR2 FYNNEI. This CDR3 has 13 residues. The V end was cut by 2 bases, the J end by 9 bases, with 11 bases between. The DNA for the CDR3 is TGTGCCAGCAGTGAATTGGGGGTAGGGCCCCAGCATTTT. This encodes CASSELGVGPQHF.

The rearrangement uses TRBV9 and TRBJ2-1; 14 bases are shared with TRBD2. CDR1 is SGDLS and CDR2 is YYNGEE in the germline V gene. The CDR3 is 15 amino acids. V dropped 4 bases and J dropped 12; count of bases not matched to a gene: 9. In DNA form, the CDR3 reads TGTGCCAGCAGCTCGCGACTAGCGGGGGGGCTTGGGCAGTTCTTC. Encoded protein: CASSSRLAGGLGQFF.

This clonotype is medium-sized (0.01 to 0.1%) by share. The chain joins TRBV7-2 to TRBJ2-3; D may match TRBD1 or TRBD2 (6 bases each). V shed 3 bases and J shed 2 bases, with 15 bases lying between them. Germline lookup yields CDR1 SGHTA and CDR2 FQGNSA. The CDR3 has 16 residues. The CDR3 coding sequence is TGTGCCAGCAGCTTTATGGGGGGCTCGGTCACAGATACGCAGTATTTT. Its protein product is CASSFMGGSVTDTQYF.

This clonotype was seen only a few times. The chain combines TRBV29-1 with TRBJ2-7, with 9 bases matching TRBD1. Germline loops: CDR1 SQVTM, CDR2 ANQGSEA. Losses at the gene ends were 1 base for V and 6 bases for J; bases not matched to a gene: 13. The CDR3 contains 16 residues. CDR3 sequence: CSVEVFGTGFGCEQYV. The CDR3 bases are TGCAGCGTTGAAGTATTCGGGACAGGGTTTGGTTGCGAGCAGTACGTC.

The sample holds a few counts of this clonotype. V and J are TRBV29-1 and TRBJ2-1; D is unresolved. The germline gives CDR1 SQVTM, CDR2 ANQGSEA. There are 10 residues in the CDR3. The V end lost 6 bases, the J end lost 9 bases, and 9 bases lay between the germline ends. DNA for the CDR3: TGCAGCGTCTTGTCTTTTGAGCAGTTCTTC. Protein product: CSVLSFEQFF.

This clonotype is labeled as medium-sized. The CDR3 is CASSQEERGGELFF. The CDR3 DNA sequence: TGCGCCAGCAGCCAAGAGGAAAGGGGTGGGGAGCTGTTTTTT. The V gene is TRBV4-3, the J gene TRBJ2-2; D is perhaps TRBD1 (5 bases). Deletions cut 0 bases from V and 8 bases from J, with 10 bases between. Germline CDR1 LGHNA, CDR2 YSLEER. CDR3 length: 14 amino acids.

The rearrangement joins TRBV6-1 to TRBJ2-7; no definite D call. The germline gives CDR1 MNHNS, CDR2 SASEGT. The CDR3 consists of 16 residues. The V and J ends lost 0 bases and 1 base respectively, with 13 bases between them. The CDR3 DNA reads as TGTGCCAGCAGTGAAGCGCAATTTGGCGGTTCCTACGAGCAGTACTTC. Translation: CASSEAQFGGSYEQYF.

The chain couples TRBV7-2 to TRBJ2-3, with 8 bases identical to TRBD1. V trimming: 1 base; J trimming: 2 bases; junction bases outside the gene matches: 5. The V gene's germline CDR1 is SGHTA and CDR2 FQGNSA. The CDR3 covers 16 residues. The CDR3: CASSLVGQGATDTQYF. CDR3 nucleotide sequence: TGTGCCAGCAGCTTAGTAGGTCAGGGGGCCACAGATACGCAGTATTTT.

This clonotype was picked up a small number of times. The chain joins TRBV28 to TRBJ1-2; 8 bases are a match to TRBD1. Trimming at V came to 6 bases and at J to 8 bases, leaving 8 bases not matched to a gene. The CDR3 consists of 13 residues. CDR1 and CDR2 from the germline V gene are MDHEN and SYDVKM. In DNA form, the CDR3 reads TGTGCCAGCAGCATGGGACAGGAAGACGGCTACACCTTC. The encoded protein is CASSMGQEDGYTF.

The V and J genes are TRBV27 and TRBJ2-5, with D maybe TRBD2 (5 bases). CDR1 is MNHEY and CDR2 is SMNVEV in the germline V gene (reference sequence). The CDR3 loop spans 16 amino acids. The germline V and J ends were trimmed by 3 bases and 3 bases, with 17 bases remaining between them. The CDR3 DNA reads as TGTGCCAGCAGTTTTTCCGGGATATCACGGGAAGAGACCCAGTACTTC. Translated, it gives CASSFSGISREETQYF.

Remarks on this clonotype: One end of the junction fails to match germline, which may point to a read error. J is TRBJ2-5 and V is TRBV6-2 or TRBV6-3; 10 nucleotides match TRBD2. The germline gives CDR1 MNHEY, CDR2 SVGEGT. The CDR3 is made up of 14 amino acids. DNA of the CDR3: TGTGCCAGCAGTACTAGCGGGACCCAAGAGACCCGGTACTTC. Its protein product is CASSTSGTQETRYF.

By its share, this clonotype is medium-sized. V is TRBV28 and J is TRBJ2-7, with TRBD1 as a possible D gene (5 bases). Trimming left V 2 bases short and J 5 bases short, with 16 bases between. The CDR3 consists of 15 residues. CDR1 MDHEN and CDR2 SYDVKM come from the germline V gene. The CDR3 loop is CASSLGQGLRNEQYF. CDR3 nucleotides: TGTGCCAGCAGTTTAGGGCAGGGTTTGCGGAACGAGCAGTACTTC.

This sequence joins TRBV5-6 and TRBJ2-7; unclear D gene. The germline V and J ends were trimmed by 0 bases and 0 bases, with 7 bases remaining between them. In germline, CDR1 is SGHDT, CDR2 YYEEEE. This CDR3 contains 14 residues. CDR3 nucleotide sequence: TGTGCCAGCAGCTTGGATGCCACCTCCTACGAGCAGTACTTC. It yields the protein CASSLDATSYEQYF.

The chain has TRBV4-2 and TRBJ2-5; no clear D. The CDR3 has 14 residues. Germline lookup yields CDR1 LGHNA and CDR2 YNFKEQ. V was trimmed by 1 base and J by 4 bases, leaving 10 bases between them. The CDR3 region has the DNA TGTGCCAGCAGCCAAGGAACCTCCGGAGAGACCCAGTACTTC. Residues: CASSQGTSGETQYF.

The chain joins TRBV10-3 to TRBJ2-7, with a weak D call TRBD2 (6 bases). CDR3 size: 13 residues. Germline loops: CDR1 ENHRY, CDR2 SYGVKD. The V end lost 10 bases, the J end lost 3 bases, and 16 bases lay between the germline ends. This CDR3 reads CATFGGDDYEQYF. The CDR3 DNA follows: TGTGCCACCTTTGGAGGGGACGACTACGAGCAGTACTTC.

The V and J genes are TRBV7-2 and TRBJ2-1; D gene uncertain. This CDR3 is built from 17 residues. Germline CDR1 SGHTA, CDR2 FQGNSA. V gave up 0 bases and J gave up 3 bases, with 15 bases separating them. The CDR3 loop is CASSLAGSPRGYNEQFF. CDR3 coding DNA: TGTGCCAGCAGCTTAGCTGGTAGCCCCAGAGGCTACAATGAGCAGTTCTTC.

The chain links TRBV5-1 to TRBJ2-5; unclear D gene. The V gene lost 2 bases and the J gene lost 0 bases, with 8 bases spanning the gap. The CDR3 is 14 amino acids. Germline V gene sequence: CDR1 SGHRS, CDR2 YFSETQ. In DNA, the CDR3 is TGCGCCAGCAGCTTAGAGACAAACCAAGAGACCCAGTACTTC. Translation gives CASSLETNQETQYF.

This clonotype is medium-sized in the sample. CDR3 region: CASTGRGTSGSVEQFF. CDR3 bases: TGTGCCAGCACCGGCCGTGGGACTAGCGGGAGCGTTGAGCAGTTCTTC. The rearrangement links TRBV9 to TRBJ2-1; 14 bases agree with TRBD2. In germline, CDR1 is SGDLS, CDR2 YYNGEE. V dropped 6 bases and J dropped 9; count of bases not matched to a gene: 11. The CDR3 is made up of 16 amino acids. The full variable domain, its missing parts supplied by reference TRBV9 and TRBJ2-1, is DSGVTQTPKHLITATGQRVTLRCSPRSGDLSVYWYQQSLDQGLQFLIQYYNGEERAKGNILERFSAQQFPDLHSELNLSSLELGDSALYFCASTGRGTSGSVEQFFGPGTRLTVL.

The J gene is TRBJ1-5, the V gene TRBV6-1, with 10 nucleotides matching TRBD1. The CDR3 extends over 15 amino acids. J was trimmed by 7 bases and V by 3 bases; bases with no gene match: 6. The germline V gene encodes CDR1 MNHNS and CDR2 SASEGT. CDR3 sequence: CASSDDRGPLQPQHF. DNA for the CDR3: TGTGCCAGCAGTGATGACAGGGGGCCCTTGCAGCCCCAGCATTTT.

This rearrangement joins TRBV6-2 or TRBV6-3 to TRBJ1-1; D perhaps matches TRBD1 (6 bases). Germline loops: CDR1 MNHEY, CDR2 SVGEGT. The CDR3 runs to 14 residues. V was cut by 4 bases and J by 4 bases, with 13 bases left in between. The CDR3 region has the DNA TGTGCCAGCAGTTTGAACAGGGTTTTCACTGAAGCTTTCTTT. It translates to CASSLNRVFTEAFF.

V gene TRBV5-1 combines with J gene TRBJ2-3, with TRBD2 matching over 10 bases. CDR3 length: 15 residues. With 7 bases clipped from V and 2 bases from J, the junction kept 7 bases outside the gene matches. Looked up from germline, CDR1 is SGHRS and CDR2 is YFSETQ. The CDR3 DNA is TGCGCCAGCTACCGGGGGACTAGCGACACAGATACGCAGTATTTT. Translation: CASYRGTSDTDTQYF.

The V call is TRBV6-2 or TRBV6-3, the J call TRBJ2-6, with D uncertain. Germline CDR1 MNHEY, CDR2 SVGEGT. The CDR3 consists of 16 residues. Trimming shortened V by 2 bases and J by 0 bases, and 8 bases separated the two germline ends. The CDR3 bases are TGTGCCAGCAGTTACGGCAAGCCCTCTGGGGCCAACGTCCTGACTTTC. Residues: CASSYGKPSGANVLTF.

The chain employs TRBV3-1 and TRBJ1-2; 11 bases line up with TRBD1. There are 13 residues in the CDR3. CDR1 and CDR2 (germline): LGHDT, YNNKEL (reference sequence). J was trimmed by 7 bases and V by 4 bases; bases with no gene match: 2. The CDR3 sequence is CASSRTGGFGYTF. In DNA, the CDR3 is TGTGCCAGCAGCCGGACAGGGGGCTTTGGCTACACCTTC.

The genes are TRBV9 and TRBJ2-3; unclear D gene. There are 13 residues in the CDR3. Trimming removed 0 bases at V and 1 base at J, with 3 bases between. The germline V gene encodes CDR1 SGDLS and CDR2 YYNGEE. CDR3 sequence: CASSVARTDTQYF. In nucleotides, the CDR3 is TGTGCCAGCAGCGTAGCCCGCACAGATACGCAGTATTTT.

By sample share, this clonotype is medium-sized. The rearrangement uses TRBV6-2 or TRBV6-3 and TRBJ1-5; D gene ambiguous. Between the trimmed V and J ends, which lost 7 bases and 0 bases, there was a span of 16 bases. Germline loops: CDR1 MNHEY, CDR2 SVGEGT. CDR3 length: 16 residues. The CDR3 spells CASKRAGESSNQPQHF. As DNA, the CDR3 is TGTGCCAGCAAAAGGGCCGGAGAGAGTAGCAATCAGCCCCAGCATTTT.

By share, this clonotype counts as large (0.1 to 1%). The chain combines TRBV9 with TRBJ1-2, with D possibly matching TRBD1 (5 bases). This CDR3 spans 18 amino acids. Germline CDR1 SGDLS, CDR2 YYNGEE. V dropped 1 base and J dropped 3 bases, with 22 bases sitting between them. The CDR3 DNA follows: TGTGCCAGCAGCGTAAGGCCGTCGGCAGGGAACGGAGACTATGGCTACACCTTC. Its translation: CASSVRPSAGNGDYGYTF.

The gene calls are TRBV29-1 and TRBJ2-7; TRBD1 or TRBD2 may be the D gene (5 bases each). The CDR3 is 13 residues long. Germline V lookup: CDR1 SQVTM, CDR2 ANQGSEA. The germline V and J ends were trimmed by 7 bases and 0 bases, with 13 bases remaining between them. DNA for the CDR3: TGCAGCGCCTGGGACCGCAGCTCCTACGAGCAGTACTTC. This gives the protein CSAWDRSSYEQYF.

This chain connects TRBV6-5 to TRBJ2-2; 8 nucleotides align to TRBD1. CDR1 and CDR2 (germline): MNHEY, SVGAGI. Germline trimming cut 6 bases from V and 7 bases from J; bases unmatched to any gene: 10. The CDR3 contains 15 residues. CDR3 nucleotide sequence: TGTGCCAGCAGAAGAACGACAGGGGCCGACGGGGAGCTGTTTTTT. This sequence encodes CASRRTTGADGELFF.

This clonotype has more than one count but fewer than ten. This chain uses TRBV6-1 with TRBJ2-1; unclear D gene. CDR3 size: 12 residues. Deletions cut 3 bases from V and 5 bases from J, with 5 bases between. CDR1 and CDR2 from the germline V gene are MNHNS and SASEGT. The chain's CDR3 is CASSESHNEQFF. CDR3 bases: TGTGCCAGCAGTGAGTCCCACAATGAGCAGTTCTTC.